The subject of this entry is one TCR beta chain. No antigen is known for it. Diagnostic decisions used clinical symptoms, serum thyroxine and TRAb, thyroid ultrasound and orbital computed tomography. TCR beta CDR3 regions were amplified from RNA. The HTBI primer set served for first-round RT-PCR of the TCR CDR3. Each CDR3 protein gets one entry after TCRdb re-called the multiplex PCR reads with MiXCR. The sample lists 500,000 to 600,000 distinct CDR3 sequences; just over 45% were seen once. This sample is drawn from a study of T cells in Graves' hyperthyroidism and ophthalmopathy. General study results and limits: The blood repertoire included most of the expanded thyroid clonotypes above 0.001.

CDR3 length: 11 amino acids. Germline trimming cut 3 bases from V and 10 bases from J; bases unmatched to any gene: 2. Germline CDR1 reads DFQATT; CDR2 reads SNEGSKA (reference sequence). The V call is TRBV20-1, the J call TRBJ1-1, with 10 bases fitting TRBD1. This sequence originates from a woman between 18 and 29 years old with Graves' hyperthyroidism. Sequences were obtained from peripheral blood or thyroid tissue (not recorded which). CDR3 nucleotides: TGCAGTGCTAGTGGGGACAGGGGAGCTTTCTTT. Amino acid sequence: CSASGDRGAFF.